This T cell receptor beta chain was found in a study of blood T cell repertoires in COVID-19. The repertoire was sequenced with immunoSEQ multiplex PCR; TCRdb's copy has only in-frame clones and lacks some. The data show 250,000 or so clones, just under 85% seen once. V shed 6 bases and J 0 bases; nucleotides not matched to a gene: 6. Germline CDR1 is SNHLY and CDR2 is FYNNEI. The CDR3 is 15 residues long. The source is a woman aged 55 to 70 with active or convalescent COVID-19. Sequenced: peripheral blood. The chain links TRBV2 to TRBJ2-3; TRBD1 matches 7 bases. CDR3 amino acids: CASRATGISTDTQYF. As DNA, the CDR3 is TGTGCCAGCAGGGCGACAGGGATTAGCACAGATACGCAGTATTTT.